The 23 T cell receptor beta chains reported below all come from one sample, sequenced in a study of monozygotic twins with inflammatory bowel disease (dated by TCRdb to the late 2010s). Receptor libraries were prepared by 5' RACE. Sequencing relied on an Illumina HiSeq 2500. TCRdb reprocessed the reads and lists each CDR3 protein sequence as a single entry, with no DNA. This sample's listing comprises approximately 400,000 distinct CDR3 sequences. The ten largest account for roughly 2.5% of the sample. The material sequenced was blood. The receptors were sampled from a human donor with ulcerative colitis or Crohn's disease, or a healthy co-twin of an affected twin (not recorded which).

The V and J genes are TRBV3-1 and TRBJ2-7; checking the TCRdb D call of TRBD1 is not possible without DNA. Germline-derived CDR1 and CDR2 are LGHDT and YNNKEL (reference sequence). This CDR3 is built from 16 residues. The CDR3: CASSHETGVRSYEQYF.

V is TRBV7-9 and J is TRBJ2-7; TCRdb proposes TRBD2, but this gene call is untestable without DNA. There are 17 residues in the CDR3. Germline V gives CDR1 SEHNR, CDR2 FQNEAQ (reference sequence). The CDR3 sequence: CASSLGLAGGPPYEQYF.

The CDR3 loop reads CASSPRWQGVSGNTIYF. This chain uses TRBV7-8 with TRBJ1-3; TCRdb lists TRBD1, though no DNA is available to test this call. Per the germline V gene, CDR1 is SGHVS and CDR2 is FQNEAQ. The CDR3 is 17 amino acids.

V is TRBV6-1 and J is TRBJ1-2; TCRdb's assignment of TRBD1 cannot be checked, as there is no DNA. Germline V lookup: CDR1 MNHNS, CDR2 SASEGT. The CDR3 consists of 14 residues. CDR3: CASRDIGTTYGYTF.

This chain connects TRBV2 to TRBJ1-6. CDR1 SNHLY and CDR2 FYNNEI come from the germline V gene. This CDR3 has 14 amino acids. The CDR3 is CASTGRNGNSPLHF. The whole variable domain, filled in from reference TRBV2 and TRBJ1-6, reads EPEVTQTPSHQVTQMGQEVILRCVPISNHLYFYWYRQILGQKVEFLVSFYNNEISEKSEIFDDQFSVERPDGSNFTLKIRSTKLEDSAMYFCASTGRNGNSPLHFGNGTRLTVT.

The V gene is TRBV27, the J gene TRBJ1-4; as DNA is missing, the TRBD1 call by TCRdb cannot be tested. Germline V gene lookup returns CDR1 MNHEY and CDR2 SMNVEV (reference sequence). This CDR3 is 17 amino acids long. This CDR3 is CASSRRQGALLNEKLFF.

This sequence joins TRBV7-9 and TRBJ2-7; TCRdb's D call, TRBD1, is unchecked because there is no DNA. This CDR3 has 14 amino acids. The germline gives CDR1 SEHNR, CDR2 FQNEAQ (reference sequence). The CDR3: CASSSGQVFGEQYF.

The chain carries TRBV27 and TRBJ2-1; TCRdb's D call, TRBD2, is unchecked because there is no DNA. Germline CDR1 and CDR2: MNHEY and SMNVEV (reference sequence). There are 16 residues in the CDR3. CDR3 in amino acids: CASSWLAGGKLYEQFF.

The chain has TRBV7-2 and TRBJ2-1. This CDR3 region has 15 residues. Germline lookup yields CDR1 SGHTA and CDR2 FQGNSA. The CDR3 protein is CASSLVGEIYNEQFF.

The chain links TRBV20-1 to TRBJ2-3; TCRdb calls TRBD1, which cannot be checked without DNA. The CDR3 is 14 residues long. Germline CDR1 DFQATT, CDR2 SNEGSKA (reference sequence). CDR3 sequence: CSARPGTLTDTQYF.

The V and J genes are TRBV29-1 and TRBJ1-2; checking the TCRdb D call of TRBD1 is not possible without DNA. This CDR3 region has 13 residues. Germline V gene data show CDR1 as SQVTM and CDR2 as ANQGSEA. The CDR3 protein is CSVNRDRGDGYTF.

The gene calls are TRBV29-1 and TRBJ1-1; as DNA is missing, the TRBD1 call by TCRdb cannot be tested. Germline V gene sequence: CDR1 SQVTM, CDR2 ANQGSEA. The CDR3 runs 15 residues. CDR3 region: CSVEDRDRGHTEAFF.

The V gene is TRBV4-2, the J gene TRBJ2-3; as DNA is missing, the TRBD1 call by TCRdb cannot be tested. Germline CDR1 LGHNA, CDR2 YNFKEQ. This CDR3 spans 16 amino acids. CDR3 in amino acids: CASSQAEGIRADTQYF.

The CDR3 here is CASSELAEGPYEQYF. The rearrangement joins TRBV4-2 to TRBJ2-7; TCRdb gives TRBD2 as the D gene, but with no DNA this cannot be confirmed. Germline CDR1 and CDR2: LGHNA and YNFKEQ. This CDR3 has 15 residues.

The V call is TRBV20-1, the J call TRBJ1-1; without DNA, the TCRdb call of TRBD1 cannot be checked. Germline CDR1 and CDR2: DFQATT and SNEGSKA (reference sequence). CDR3 length equals 15 residues. The CDR3 loop reads CSASQSQGVGTEAFF.

This chain links TRBV28 with TRBJ1-2; the TCRdb D gene call, TRBD1, has no DNA to confirm it. The V gene's germline CDR1 is MDHEN and CDR2 SYDVKM. The CDR3 length is 13 residues. Here the CDR3 reads CASIWTGGQGYTF.

CDR3: CASSTDGGNIQYF. The genes are TRBV12-3 or TRBV12-4 and TRBJ2-4; TCRdb gives TRBD2 as the D gene, but with no DNA this cannot be confirmed. The CDR3 covers 13 residues.

This chain uses TRBV7-2 with TRBJ2-3. This CDR3 is 14 amino acids long. Germline V gene sequence: CDR1 SGHTA, CDR2 FQGNSA. The chain's CDR3 is CASSLARATDTQYF. Complete variable domain (other parts from reference TRBV7-2 and TRBJ2-3): GAGVSQSPSNKVTEKGKDVELRCDPISGHTALYWYRQSLGQGLEFLIYFQGNSAPDKSGLPSDRFSAERTGGSVSTLTIQRTQQEDSAVYLCASSLARATDTQYFGPGTRLTVL.

The rearrangement uses TRBV20-1 and TRBJ2-5; no DNA is available, so the TRBD1 call from TCRdb remains unchecked. The CDR3 runs to 15 residues. The germline V gene has CDR1 DFQATT and CDR2 SNEGSKA (reference sequence). CDR3 in amino acids: CSAEPGQGAKETQYF.

This sequence joins TRBV5-6 and TRBJ2-7. The germline gives CDR1 SGHDT, CDR2 YYEEEE. The CDR3 contains 12 residues. CDR3: CASSYGTYEQYF. The whole variable domain, filled in from reference TRBV5-6 and TRBJ2-7, reads DAGVTQSPTHLIKTRGQQVTLRCSPKSGHDTVSWYQQALGQGPQFIFQYYEEEERQRGNFPDRFSGHQFPNYSSELNVNALLLGDSALYLCASSYGTYEQYFGPGTRLTVT.

The rearrangement uses TRBV5-1 and TRBJ1-6; the D call of TRBD1 rests on TCRdb alone, since no DNA is present to check it. The CDR3 is 16 residues long. The germline V gene encodes CDR1 SGHRS and CDR2 YFSETQ. The CDR3 here is CASSFGQGGFNSPLHF.

The J gene is TRBJ1-1, the V gene TRBV5-1. This CDR3 spans 15 amino acids. The germline CDR1 and CDR2 sequences are SGHRS and YFSETQ. CDR3 in amino acids: CASSLESLGNTEAFF.

The V and J genes are TRBV12-3 or TRBV12-4 and TRBJ2-3; without DNA, the TCRdb call of TRBD2 cannot be checked. This CDR3 has 16 residues. CDR3 in amino acids: CASSPRNSGGADTQYF.